What follows are 12 T cell receptor beta chains derived from one specimen sequenced in a study of T cells in Graves' hyperthyroidism and ophthalmopathy (dated by TCRdb to about 2019). The library was built by means of multiplex PCR. TCRdb shows the sequencer as Illumina HiSeq 2000. TCR beta CDR3 regions were amplified from RNA transcripts. The TCR CDR3 was subjected to a first round of RT-PCR using the HTBI primer set and the Qiagen OneStep RT-PCR kit. TCRdb trimmed public reads at Q25 via fastp, called clones via MiXCR and kept in-frame beta chains. One record per CDR3 amino acid sequence lists the most common genes and DNA. The sample records around 700,000 distinct CDR3 sequences, 15% to 20% of which are singletons. Of the sample, approximately 15% falls within the top ten clones. The source material was blood. The source is a woman aged 45-65 years with Graves' hyperthyroidism that later progressed to Graves' ophthalmopathy.

This clonotype was seen only a few times. The J gene is TRBJ2-2, the V gene TRBV11-2; D is uncertain. Germline CDR1 is SGHAT and CDR2 is FQNNGV. Trimming took 6 bases from V and 8 from J, leaving 13 bases between them. The CDR3 is made up of 13 amino acids. The CDR3 here is CASSPQPVGELFF. The CDR3 DNA reads as TGTGCCAGCAGTCCACAGCCAGTTGGGGAGCTGTTTTTT. The whole variable domain, filled in from reference TRBV11-2 and TRBJ2-2, reads EAGVAQSPRYKIIEKRQSVAFWCNPISGHATLYWYQQILGQGPKLLIQFQNNGVVDDSQLPKDRFSAERLKGVDSTLKIQPAKLEDSAVYLCASSPQPVGELFFGEGSRLTVL.

This clonotype was counted many times. The chain is built from TRBV3-1 and TRBJ1-2; D unclear. With 0 bases removed from V and 2 bases from J, the gap between germline ends came to 13 bases. The CDR3 runs 16 residues. Germline CDR1 is LGHDT and CDR2 is YNNKEL (reference sequence). CDR3 protein: CASSQDLVSANYGYTF. The CDR3 DNA sequence: TGTGCCAGCAGCCAAGATCTGGTCAGCGCGAACTATGGCTACACCTTC.

To note about this clonotype: A much larger clone differs by one base, so this may be a read error. The chain combines TRBV13 with TRBJ2-1, with no clear D. There are 13 residues in the CDR3. The germline V gene encodes CDR1 PRHDT and CDR2 FYEKMQ (reference sequence). The CDR3 DNA is TGTGCCAGCTTTCAGTACTCCTACAATGAGCAGCTCTTC. This gives the protein CASFQYSYNEQLF.

This clonotype turned up a few times. V gene TRBV28 combines with J gene TRBJ2-7; TRBD2 matches 8 bases. Germline V lookup: CDR1 MDHEN, CDR2 SYDVKM. J lost 6 bases, V lost 10 bases, and 14 bases had no gene match. This CDR3 spans 14 amino acids. CDR3 DNA sequence: TGTGCCACCTCCACGGCGCGGGGGGACTCCGAGCAGTACTTC. As protein: CATSTARGDSEQYF.

V usage is TRBV7-3 and J usage is TRBJ2-1, with 14 bases lining up with TRBD2. The germline V gene encodes CDR1 SGHTA and CDR2 FQGTGA. The V gene end was trimmed by 3 bases and the J gene end by 3 bases; junction bases not matched to a gene: 4. This CDR3 is built from 17 residues. The CDR3 nucleotides are TGTGCCAGCAGCTTCGGACTAGCGGGGGGAAACTACAATGAGCAGTTCTTC. The encoded protein is CASSFGLAGGNYNEQFF.

This clonotype was counted between two and nine times. The chain couples TRBV19 to TRBJ1-5; D remains unclear. This CDR3 has 14 amino acids. Trimming pared 5 bases from V and 4 bases from J, leaving 12 bases between. Germline-derived CDR1 and CDR2 are LNHDA and SQIVND (reference sequence). DNA for the CDR3: TGTGCCAGTAGTCTCCCATTTGGAAATCAGCCCCAGCATTTT. Its protein product is CASSLPFGNQPQHF.

There are many counts of this clonotype. The rearrangement links TRBV2 to TRBJ2-5; 8 bases are a match to TRBD1. Germline CDR1 is SNHLY and CDR2 is FYNNEI. The CDR3 contains 16 residues. V was pared by 6 bases and J by 4 bases, with 13 bases of the junction left unmatched. The CDR3 here is CASRATTGVFRETQYF. For the CDR3, the DNA is TGTGCCAGCAGGGCCACGACAGGGGTTTTTCGAGAGACCCAGTACTTC.

This clonotype has a handful of counts. The chain has TRBV11-2 and TRBJ2-4; D remains ambiguous. Germline values: CDR1 SGHAT, CDR2 FQNNGV. The CDR3 has 12 amino acids. Deletions cut 1 base from V and 7 bases from J, with 5 bases between. CDR3 in amino acids: CASSLVGNIQYF. CDR3 in DNA: TGTGCCAGCAGCTTAGTCGGGAACATTCAGTACTTC. The full variable domain, in which reference TRBV11-2 and TRBJ2-4 provide the parts outside the CDR3, is EAGVAQSPRYKIIEKRQSVAFWCNPISGHATLYWYQQILGQGPKLLIQFQNNGVVDDSQLPKDRFSAERLKGVDSTLKIQPAKLEDSAVYLCASSLVGNIQYFGAGTRLSVL.

This clonotype was observed many times. V and J are TRBV15 and TRBJ1-4, with D perhaps matching TRBD1 (5 bases). The CDR3 consists of 17 residues. V was clipped by 0 bases and J by 3 bases, with 14 bases between them. The V gene's germline CDR1 is LNHNV and CDR2 YYDKDF (reference sequence). The CDR3 nucleotides read TGTGCCACCAGCAGAGACAATGGGGGAAGGGCTAATGAAAAACTGTTTTTT. Translation: CATSRDNGGRANEKLFF.

This clonotype was counted between two and nine times. The junction departs from germline at one end; a sequencing error may be responsible. The chain uses TRBV7-7 and TRBJ2-5, with 14 bases identical to TRBD2. Germline CDR1 is SSHAT and CDR2 is FNYEAQ (reference sequence). The CDR3 is 16 amino acids. The CDR3 loop is CASSDGLAGGRETQYF. The CDR3 DNA sequence: TGTGCTAGCAGCGACGGACTAGCGGGGGGTCGGGAGACCCAGTACTTC.

The rearrangement joins TRBV9 to TRBJ2-3; TRBD1 aligns across 7 bases. V shed 0 bases, J shed 1 base, and the junction held 5 bases outside the gene matches. There are 16 residues in the CDR3. CDR1 is SGDLS and CDR2 is YYNGEE in the germline V gene. The CDR3 protein is CASSVGTGFGTDTQYF. CDR3 coding DNA: TGTGCCAGCAGCGTAGGGACAGGCTTTGGCACAGATACGCAGTATTTT.

This clonotype was observed a handful of times. V and J are TRBV2 and TRBJ1-2; D gene uncertain. CDR3 length: 12 residues. Germline-derived CDR1 and CDR2 are SNHLY and FYNNEI. Trimming pared 4 bases from V and 7 bases from J, leaving 10 bases between. The CDR3 spells CASSVVIGGYTF. The CDR3 coding sequence is TGTGCCAGCAGTGTTGTTATCGGTGGCTACACCTTC.